The 32 T cell receptor beta chains reported below all come from one sample, sequenced in a study of blood T cells in healthy people across ages. Next came a second PCR, run for about 6 to 12 cycles, which used a sample-barcoded 5' primer along with a J-beta primer mix. TCRdb recomputed calls from the 5' RACE reads with MiXCR, one row per CDR3 protein. Of roughly 1.7 million distinct CDR3 sequences listed, roughly 30% were seen once; the top ten hold around 10%. What was sequenced was blood. The receptors here all came from a woman in her twenties or thirties in good health.

This clonotype has only a few counts. As DNA, the CDR3 is TGCAGTGCTAGAGGGAGGGAGCAGTACTTC. Protein: CSARGREQYF. The chain combines TRBV20-1 with TRBJ2-7; D possibly corresponds to TRBD2 (5 bases). The CDR3 runs to 10 residues. V was pared by 1 base and J by 7 bases, with 5 bases between. The germline gives CDR1 DFQATT, CDR2 SNEGSKA (reference sequence).

DNA for the CDR3: TGTGCCAGCAGTCGTAGCGGGGGGAATGCAGAGACCCAGTACTTC. Protein sequence: CASSRSGGNAETQYF. The V and J genes are TRBV12-3 or TRBV12-4 and TRBJ2-5, with TRBD2 matching 10 bases. This CDR3 comprises 15 residues. The trim removed 5 bases at V and 4 bases at J, leaving 7 bases unmatched.

This clonotype was observed at least ten times. V and J are TRBV6-1 and TRBJ2-1, with 16 bases aligning to TRBD2. CDR3 length equals 14 residues. Per germline, CDR1 MNHNS and CDR2 SASEGT. The ends lost 6 bases at V and 7 bases at J; junction bases unmatched: 0. Here the CDR3 DNA reads TGTGCCAGCAGGGGACTAGCGGGAGGGAATGAGCAGTTCTTC. Protein: CASRGLAGGNEQFF.

The chain combines TRBV19 with TRBJ2-3; TRBD2 matches 7 bases. This CDR3 region has 16 residues. The germline V gene encodes CDR1 LNHDA and CDR2 SQIVND (reference sequence). V shed 7 bases, J shed 1 base, and the junction held 11 bases outside the gene matches. In DNA, the CDR3 is TGTGCCAGTACCGCCCGGCTAGCGGCCGGCACAGATACGCAGTATTTT. Translated: CASTARLAAGTDTQYF. Using reference TRBV19 and TRBJ2-3 for the parts outside the CDR3, the full variable domain is DGGITQSPKYLFRKEGQNVTLSCEQNLNHDAMYWYRQDPGQGLRLIYYSQIVNDFQKGDIAEGYSVSREKKESFPLTVTSAQKNPTAFYLCASTARLAAGTDTQYFGPGTRLTVL.

This clonotype was detected only a few times. The chain couples TRBV28 to TRBJ1-1; TRBD1 might be the D (5 bases). Trimming left V 5 bases short and J 3 bases short, with 13 bases between. The CDR3 covers 14 residues. In germline, CDR1 is MDHEN, CDR2 SYDVKM. Here the CDR3 reads CASSIRRGYTEAFF. CDR3 coding DNA: TGTGCCAGCAGTATCCGGCGGGGGTACACTGAAGCTTTCTTT. The complete variable domain, with remaining parts taken from reference TRBV28 and TRBJ1-1, reads DVKVTQSSRYLVKRTGEKVFLECVQDMDHENMFWYRQDPGLGLRLIYFSYDVKMKEKGDIPEGYSVSREKKERFSLILESASTNQTSMYLCASSIRRGYTEAFFGQGTRLTVV.

V and J are TRBV3-1 and TRBJ2-7; no clear D. Germline V gene lookup returns CDR1 LGHDT and CDR2 YNNKEL (reference sequence). This CDR3 has 14 amino acids. Trimming shortened V by 2 bases and J by 3 bases, and 11 bases separated the two germline ends. The CDR3 here is CASSQTVVVYEQYF. The CDR3 DNA is TGTGCCAGCAGCCAAACAGTGGTGGTCTACGAGCAGTACTTC.

The table lists this clonotype with a few counts. The V call is TRBV20-1, the J call TRBJ2-1, with 16 bases aligning to TRBD2. The germline V gene encodes CDR1 DFQATT and CDR2 SNEGSKA (reference sequence). The CDR3 has 16 amino acids. V lost 3 bases, J lost 7 bases, and 6 bases stayed unmatched. CDR3 DNA sequence: TGCAGTGCTAGCCGACCGGGACTAGCGGGGGGGAATGAGCAGTTCTTC. This codes for CSASRPGLAGGNEQFF.

V and J are TRBV10-3 and TRBJ2-7; TRBD2 matches at 7 bases. J gave up 2 bases and V 2 bases, and 9 bases lay outside the gene matches. Germline values: CDR1 ENHRY, CDR2 SYGVKD. This CDR3 spans 16 amino acids. The CDR3 sequence: CAISEPSGVGPYEQYF. The CDR3 DNA is TGTGCCATCAGTGAGCCCAGCGGGGTAGGACCCTACGAGCAGTACTTC.

V and J are TRBV28 and TRBJ2-3, with a possible D match to TRBD2 (5 bases). The CDR3 contains 15 residues. Germline loops: CDR1 MDHEN, CDR2 SYDVKM. The V and J ends lost 7 bases and 0 bases respectively, with 14 bases between them. This CDR3 is CASNWERSSTDTQYF. The CDR3 DNA is TGTGCCAGCAACTGGGAGCGGTCTAGCACAGATACGCAGTATTTT. Based on the CDR3 plus reference TRBV28 and TRBJ2-3, the full variable domain is DVKVTQSSRYLVKRTGEKVFLECVQDMDHENMFWYRQDPGLGLRLIYFSYDVKMKEKGDIPEGYSVSREKKERFSLILESASTNQTSMYLCASNWERSSTDTQYFGPGTRLTVL.

This clonotype was counted only a few times. This chain links TRBV20-1 with TRBJ1-1, with 7 bases that match TRBD1. V lost 5 bases and J lost 0; bases outside the gene matches: 12. Germline assignment: CDR1 DFQATT and CDR2 SNEGSKA (reference sequence). This CDR3 is built from 16 residues. CDR3 loop: CSAGSLRTGLNTEAFF. CDR3 coding DNA: TGCAGTGCTGGAAGTCTACGGACAGGTTTGAACACTGAAGCTTTCTTT.

A remark on this clonotype: The junction shows a germline mismatch at one end, possibly a read error. The chain couples TRBV29-1 to TRBJ1-2, with no clear D. The CDR3 is 14 amino acids. Germline-derived CDR1 and CDR2 are SQVTM and ANQGSEA. The CDR3 sequence: CSVEGTAANYGYTF. Written as DNA, the CDR3 is TGCAGCGTCGAAGGCACGGCCGCTAACTATGGCTACACCTTC.

This clonotype was found a few times. The rearrangement uses TRBV12-3 or TRBV12-4 and TRBJ1-1; D gene unclear. Trimming took 5 bases from V and 2 from J, leaving 18 bases between them. The CDR3 contains 16 residues. This CDR3 reads CASSPYGLRPNTEAFF. The CDR3 DNA sequence: TGTGCCAGCAGTCCGTATGGACTGCGACCCAACACTGAAGCTTTCTTT.

This clonotype has just a few counts. The rearrangement uses TRBV27 and TRBJ2-5; unclear D gene. V shed 2 bases and J shed 1 base, with 5 bases lying between them. This CDR3 has 13 amino acids. CDR1 MNHEY and CDR2 SMNVEV come from the germline V gene (reference sequence). CDR3 DNA sequence: TGTGCCAGCAGTTTAGAGCCCCAAGAGACCCAGTACTTC. Residues: CASSLEPQETQYF.

The chain is built from TRBV20-1 and TRBJ2-7; 9 nucleotides line up with TRBD2. Germline CDR1 is DFQATT and CDR2 is SNEGSKA (reference sequence). The CDR3 length is 15 residues. The J segment lost 0 bases and the V segment lost 1 base, leaving 4 bases of the junction unmatched. The CDR3 sequence: CSARGSGGPSYEQYF. As DNA, the CDR3 is TGCAGTGCTAGAGGTAGCGGGGGTCCCTCCTACGAGCAGTACTTC.

The genes are TRBV25-1 and TRBJ2-5; unclear D gene. This CDR3 is 12 amino acids long. V was clipped by 1 base and J by 4 bases, with 4 bases between them. From germline, CDR1 is MGHDK and CDR2 SYGVNS. The CDR3 region is CASSESSETQYF. In DNA form, the CDR3 reads TGTGCCAGCAGTGAATCATCAGAGACCCAGTACTTC.

This clonotype has a handful of counts. The rearrangement uses TRBV25-1 and TRBJ2-7; TRBD2 might be the D (5 bases). The CDR3 loop spans 11 amino acids. Trimming cost V 8 bases and J 6 bases, with 11 bases left between them. Germline-derived CDR1 and CDR2 are MGHDK and SYGVNS. The CDR3 DNA sequence: TGTGCCAGCGGGGAGTCCCTCGAGCAGTACTTC. Its translation is CASGESLEQYF.

The chain carries TRBV20-1 and TRBJ2-3; D is perhaps TRBD1 or TRBD2 (5 bases each). Germline CDR1 is DFQATT and CDR2 is SNEGSKA (reference sequence). V was clipped by 6 bases and J by 2 bases, with 15 bases between them. This CDR3 comprises 14 residues. CDR3 loop: CSAHRGTITDTQYF. DNA for the CDR3: TGCAGTGCACACCGTGGGACCATCACAGATACGCAGTATTTT.

In regard to this clonotype: Germline is not matched at one junction end, which may reflect a read error. The chain recombines TRBV20-1 with TRBJ2-3, with D possibly matching TRBD2 (5 bases). The CDR3 has 13 amino acids. Germline CDR1 DFQATT, CDR2 SNEGSKA (reference sequence). DNA of the CDR3: TGCAGTGCTAATACGGGGAGCGCAGATACGCGGTATTTT. Its translation is CSANTGSADTRYF.

The J gene is TRBJ1-2, the V gene TRBV27; D gene unclear. The ends were cut back, 4 bases at V and 2 bases at J, with 14 bases in the middle. Germline-derived CDR1 and CDR2 are MNHEY and SMNVEV (reference sequence). The CDR3 spans 15 residues. This CDR3 reads CASSSLPPANYGYTF. CDR3 DNA: TGTGCCAGCAGTTCCCTTCCGCCGGCCAACTATGGCTACACCTTC.

This clonotype was counted between two and nine times. The chain joins TRBV27 to TRBJ2-7; 8 bases align to TRBD1. The CDR3 contains 14 residues. CDR1 is MNHEY and CDR2 is SMNVEV in the germline V gene (reference sequence). V lost 7 bases to trimming and J lost 2 bases; unmatched junction nucleotides: 7. The CDR3 DNA sequence: TGTGCCAGCAAGGGGGCCAGGGGGCCCTACGAGCAGTACTTC. Its protein is CASKGARGPYEQYF.

V usage is TRBV11-2 and J usage is TRBJ2-1; unclear D gene. Germline CDR1 and CDR2: SGHAT and FQNNGV. Between the trimmed V and J ends, which lost 3 bases and 2 bases, there was a span of 11 bases. This CDR3 contains 15 residues. CDR3 sequence: CASSLPKGPYNEQFF. In DNA form, the CDR3 reads TGTGCCAGCAGCTTGCCCAAAGGCCCCTACAATGAGCAGTTCTTC.

This clonotype was recorded a few times. The gene calls are TRBV7-9 and TRBJ2-1; the D call may be TRBD1 or TRBD2 (6 bases each). The V gene lost 1 base and the J gene lost 4 bases, with 23 bases spanning the gap. The V gene's germline CDR1 is SEHNR and CDR2 FQNEAQ (reference sequence). This CDR3 region has 19 residues. As DNA, the CDR3 is TGTGCCAGCAGCTTAGTTGGGGGCGCGTCCGGGAGTTCTTACAATGAGCAGTTCTTC. Protein: CASSLVGGASGSSYNEQFF.

The chain couples TRBV20-1 to TRBJ1-2; the match to TRBD1 covers 7 bases. Germline lookup yields CDR1 DFQATT and CDR2 SNEGSKA (reference sequence). J gave up 2 bases and V 4 bases, and 4 bases lay outside the gene matches. There are 13 residues in the CDR3. The DNA of the CDR3 is TGCAGTGCTAACCCGACAGGGAACTATGGCTACACCTTC. It specifies CSANPTGNYGYTF.

This clonotype was seen a few times. The genes are TRBV5-1 and TRBJ2-1, with D maybe TRBD2 (6 bases). The ends were cut back, 4 bases at V and 4 bases at J, with 15 bases in the middle. Per germline, CDR1 SGHRS and CDR2 YFSETQ. CDR3 length equals 15 residues. Here the CDR3 reads CASSLTGTEYNEQFF. In DNA, the CDR3 is TGCGCCAGCAGCCTCACCGGGACTGAATACAATGAGCAGTTCTTC.

Points on this clonotype: A much bigger clone sits one base away, suggesting this may be a read error. CDR3 protein: CATSRDYPFRDRVRGTQYF. For the CDR3, the DNA is TGTGCCACCAGCAGAGATTATCCCTTTCGGGACAGGGTGCGCGGGACCCAGTACTTC. The chain joins TRBV15 to TRBJ2-7; 9 positions agree with TRBD1. The DNA matches TRBJ2-5 better at its end, which makes the J call doubtful. The CDR3 is made up of 19 amino acids. Germline V lookup: CDR1 LNHNV, CDR2 YYDKDF (reference sequence).

The gene calls are TRBV27 and TRBJ2-5; 14 bases agree with TRBD2. Per germline, CDR1 MNHEY and CDR2 SMNVEV (reference sequence). The J segment lost 2 bases and the V segment lost 8 bases, leaving 4 bases of the junction unmatched. CDR3 length: 15 residues. For the CDR3, the DNA is TGTGCCAGCTCTAGGACTAGCGGGAGGCAAGAGACCCAGTACTTC. As protein: CASSRTSGRQETQYF.

The chain combines TRBV30 with TRBJ1-1; D perhaps matches TRBD1 (5 bases). Trimming pared 0 bases from V and 6 bases from J, leaving 14 bases between. The CDR3 loop spans 14 amino acids. The V gene's germline CDR1 is GTSNPN and CDR2 SVGIG (reference sequence). CDR3 region: CAWSVLGPNSEAFF. The CDR3 DNA reads as TGTGCCTGGAGTGTACTGGGACCAAATTCTGAAGCTTTCTTT.

In its sample, this clonotype was seen a few times. J is TRBJ2-3 and V is TRBV3-1, with unresolved D. This CDR3 comprises 15 residues. Germline loops: CDR1 LGHDT, CDR2 YNNKEL (reference sequence). Trimming removed 1 base at V and 5 bases at J, with 13 bases between. The CDR3 sequence: CASSQGTFTRDTQYF. CDR3 nucleotide sequence: TGTGCCAGCAGCCAAGGGACCTTTACCCGAGATACGCAGTATTTT.

The CDR3: CASSPEAGPFNTEAFF. The CDR3 DNA follows: TGCGCCAGCAGCCCCGAGGCAGGGCCCTTCAACACTGAAGCTTTCTTT. This rearrangement joins TRBV5-1 to TRBJ1-1; D perhaps matches TRBD1 (5 bases). The germline CDR1 and CDR2 sequences are SGHRS and YFSETQ. Deletions cut 4 bases from V and 2 bases from J, with 18 bases between. The CDR3 sequence is 16 residues long.

V usage is TRBV6-6 and J usage is TRBJ1-2, with D tentatively TRBD1 (6 bases). The germline CDR1 and CDR2 sequences are MNHNY and SVGAGI (reference sequence). The germline V and J ends were trimmed by 6 bases and 7 bases, with 18 bases remaining between them. The CDR3 extends over 14 amino acids. The CDR3 loop is CASSRAGARGGYTF. CDR3 nucleotides: TGTGCCAGCAGCCGGGCGGGGGCCCGGGGTGGCTACACCTTC.

This clonotype occurred once. A much larger clone differs by one base, so this may be a read error. The CDR3 ends on some other residue instead of the conserved phenylalanine or tryptophan, so this is likely a read error. The gene calls are TRBV5-1 and TRBJ2-6; D not resolved. Germline V gene lookup returns CDR1 SGHRS and CDR2 YFSETQ. Trimming shortened V by 4 bases and J by 1 base, and 12 bases separated the two germline ends. This CDR3 contains 16 residues. CDR3 sequence reads: CASSPPRGSGANVLTV. The CDR3, as DNA: TGCGCCAGCAGCCCCCCCCGTGGATCTGGGGCCAACGTCCTGACTGTC.

The J gene is TRBJ1-2, the V gene TRBV30; D gene uncertain. Germline CDR1 GTSNPN, CDR2 SVGIG (reference sequence). The CDR3 runs 11 residues. Deletions cut 4 bases from V and 7 bases from J, with 10 bases between. CDR3 nucleotide sequence: TGTGCCTGGATCCACCATTCTGGCTACACCTTC. Translating it yields CAWIHHSGYTF.